One sample yielded the 23 T cell receptor beta chains listed below, sequenced in a study of shared clonotypes between healthy human individuals. This table comes from immunoSEQ multiplex PCR, and its TCRdb copy is limited to in-frame clones, with some not included. In the table there are some 550,000 clones, 97% of which are singletons. What was sequenced was naive CD4+ T cells sorted from blood. Subset denoted: CD45RA+ positively selected. The receptors shown here come from a woman aged 25-40 years in good health.

V and J are TRBV14 and TRBJ2-1, with D tentatively TRBD2 (6 bases). This CDR3 is built from 16 residues. The V gene lost 4 bases and the J gene lost 7 bases, with 20 bases spanning the gap. Germline V gives CDR1 SGHDN, CDR2 FVKESK. CDR3 loop: CASSRQTGVARNEQFF. The CDR3 DNA follows: TGTGCCAGCAGCCGCCAAACGGGGGTAGCTAGGAATGAGCAGTTCTTC.

This clone was seen once. V and J are TRBV6-5 and TRBJ2-5, with 10 nucleotides matching TRBD2. The CDR3 is made up of 15 amino acids. Germline CDR1 is MNHEY and CDR2 is SVGAGI. The J segment lost 3 bases and the V segment lost 0 bases, leaving 1 base of the junction unmatched. In nucleotides, the CDR3 is TGTGCCAGCAGTTACTCGAGCGGGAGGGAAGAGACCCAGTACTTC. Translating gives CASSYSSGREETQYF.

DNA of the CDR3: TGCGCCAGCAGCCAGGACCGGGGCTACGAGCAGTACTTC. Protein product: CASSQDRGYEQYF. The V gene is TRBV4-1, the J gene TRBJ2-7; possibly TRBD2 for D (5 bases). The CDR3 is made up of 13 amino acids. The ends were cut back, 3 bases at V and 3 bases at J, with 9 bases in the middle. CDR1 and CDR2 (germline): MGHRA, YSYEKL.

The rearrangement joins TRBV7-3 to TRBJ2-1; TRBD2 agrees at 8 bases. The CDR3 runs 16 residues. With 1 base clipped from V and 3 bases from J, the junction kept 5 bases outside the gene matches. CDR1 is SGHTA, CDR2 FQGTGA, per germline. The chain's CDR3 is CASSLMDSGNYNEQFF. The DNA of the CDR3 is TGTGCCAGCAGCTTAATGGATAGCGGGAACTACAATGAGCAGTTCTTC. The entire variable domain, with the rest obtained from reference TRBV7-3 and TRBJ2-1, is as follows: GAGVSQTPSNKVTEKGKYVELRCDPISGHTALYWYRQSLGQGPEFLIYFQGTGAADDSGLPNDRFFAVRPEGSVSTLKIQRTERGDSAVYLCASSLMDSGNYNEQFFGPGTRLTVL.

The V and J genes are TRBV6-5 and TRBJ2-7; 9 bases match TRBD2. CDR3 length: 16 amino acids. Germline V lookup: CDR1 MNHEY, CDR2 SVGAGI. Trimming removed 1 base from V and 1 base from J; junction bases left unmatched: 5. As DNA, the CDR3 is TGTGCCAGCAGTTACTTCGGGACTAGCAGTTCCTACGAGCAGTACTTC. Translated: CASSYFGTSSSYEQYF.

V gene TRBV30 combines with J gene TRBJ2-2, with 7 bases identical to TRBD2. The CDR3 length is 15 residues. V was pared by 3 bases and J by 3 bases, with 7 bases of the junction left unmatched. Per the germline V gene, CDR1 is GTSNPN and CDR2 is SVGIG (reference sequence). Here the CDR3 DNA reads TGTGCCTGGAGCGGCGGACTAGATTACACCGGGGAGCTGTTTTTT. This sequence encodes CAWSGGLDYTGELFF.

The chain employs TRBV28 and TRBJ2-7; 10 bases fit TRBD1. V lost 6 bases and J lost 4; bases outside the gene matches: 9. The germline V gene has CDR1 MDHEN and CDR2 SYDVKM. This CDR3 is 15 amino acids long. Here the CDR3 reads CASRDPGTGVYEQYF. DNA for the CDR3: TGTGCCAGCAGGGACCCCGGGACAGGGGTATACGAGCAGTACTTC.

The chain is built from TRBV6-5 and TRBJ2-5, with D perhaps matching TRBD2 (6 bases). CDR3 size: 13 residues. Between the trimmed V and J ends, which lost 6 bases and 1 base, there was a span of 9 bases. Germline V lookup: CDR1 MNHEY, CDR2 SVGAGI. Written as DNA, the CDR3 is TGTGCCAGCAGCCGCGGGGCCCAAGAGACCCAGTACTTC. Amino acids: CASSRGAQETQYF.

V and J are TRBV19 and TRBJ2-2, with D perhaps TRBD1 (5 bases). The CDR3 runs to 14 residues. Trimming cost V 2 bases and J 7 bases, with 11 bases left between them. The V gene's germline CDR1 is LNHDA and CDR2 SQIVND (reference sequence). The CDR3 protein is CASSIYGQGGELFF. For the CDR3, the DNA is TGTGCCAGTAGTATATATGGCCAGGGCGGGGAGCTGTTTTTT.

This chain links TRBV5-1 with TRBJ2-1, with TRBD2 identical over 14 bases. The CDR3 contains 21 residues. The J segment lost 5 bases and the V segment lost 1 base, leaving 17 bases of the junction unmatched. The germline CDR1 and CDR2 sequences are SGHRS and YFSETQ. CDR3 bases: TGCGCCAGCAGCTTGCTCGCGACTAGCGGGAGGGCCTCCTTGTGGGACAATGAGCAGTTCTTC. This gives the protein CASSLLATSGRASLWDNEQFF.

The chain joins TRBV10-1 to TRBJ1-1; perhaps TRBD1 as D (6 bases). This CDR3 has 15 residues. Per germline, CDR1 WNHNN and CDR2 SYGVQD (reference sequence). V lost 3 bases and J lost 3, with 14 bases in between. Here the CDR3 reads CASSDGGAGDTEAFF. For the CDR3, the DNA is TGCGCCAGCAGTGACGGAGGGGCAGGGGACACTGAAGCTTTCTTT.

This chain connects TRBV18 to TRBJ1-4, with D unclear. Germline V CDR1 and CDR2: KGHSH, LQKENI. The CDR3 loop spans 13 amino acids. V lost 3 bases, J lost 7 bases, and 9 bases lay in between. CDR3 residues: CASSPKVSEKLFF. CDR3 coding DNA: TGTGCCAGCTCACCGAAGGTGAGTGAAAAACTGTTTTTT.

CDR3: CASSLGLASYEQYF. The CDR3 region has the DNA TGTGCCAGCAGCTTGGGACTAGCTTCCTACGAGCAGTACTTC. This chain uses TRBV7-8 with TRBJ2-7, with 9 positions matching TRBD2. Germline-derived CDR1 and CDR2 are SGHVS and FQNEAQ. This CDR3 has 14 amino acids. V lost 3 bases to trimming and J lost 1 base; unmatched junction nucleotides: 1.

With respect to this clone: Other DNA sequences in the same sample also yield this CDR3. The V gene is TRBV19, the J gene TRBJ1-5; 9 positions agree with TRBD1. Germline V gene data show CDR1 as LNHDA and CDR2 as SQIVND (reference sequence). The V and J ends lost 4 bases and 7 bases, in that order; junction bases with no gene match: 8. This CDR3 has 15 amino acids. CDR3 sequence: CASSTSQGAGQPQHF. The CDR3 DNA sequence: TGTGCCAGTAGTACCTCACAGGGGGCAGGACAGCCCCAGCATTTT.

This rearrangement joins TRBV9 to TRBJ2-7, with 9 bases aligning to TRBD1. The CDR3 is made up of 15 amino acids. Germline-derived CDR1 and CDR2 are SGDLS and YYNGEE. V shed 3 bases, J shed 4 bases, and the junction held 8 bases outside the gene matches. In DNA, the CDR3 is TGTGCCAGCAGCGCGAGGACAGGGGCGTTTTACGAGCAGTACTTC. Translating it yields CASSARTGAFYEQYF.

The V gene is TRBV28, the J gene TRBJ2-7; D not certain. The ends were cut back, 4 bases at V and 6 bases at J, with 16 bases in the middle. CDR1 and CDR2 (germline): MDHEN, SYDVKM. CDR3 length equals 14 residues. CDR3 loop: CASSSWSRNGEQYF. DNA for the CDR3: TGTGCCAGCAGTTCTTGGTCCCGTAACGGCGAGCAGTACTTC.

The rearrangement joins TRBV6-6 to TRBJ1-2, with D unresolved. V dropped 8 bases and J dropped 1 base, with 8 bases sitting between them. There are 12 residues in the CDR3. Germline values: CDR1 MNHNY, CDR2 SVGAGI (reference sequence). The CDR3 sequence: CASVGFNYGYTF. The CDR3 DNA reads TGTGCCAGCGTTGGTTTTAACTATGGCTACACCTTC.

The chain joins TRBV28 to TRBJ2-5, with D tentatively TRBD1 (6 bases). The J call is doubtful: the DNA matches TRBJ2-7 better. Germline V gene sequence: CDR1 MDHEN, CDR2 SYDVKM. The CDR3 runs to 15 residues. The CDR3 spells CASSLFGTSAYEQYF. CDR3 coding DNA: TGTGCCAGCAGTTTATTCGGGACATCGGCCTACGAGCAGTACTTC.

The V and J genes are TRBV5-1 and TRBJ1-2; D is uncertain. This CDR3 region has 14 residues. V was cut by 5 bases and J by 8 bases, with 19 bases left in between. CDR1 and CDR2 from the germline V gene are SGHRS and YFSETQ. The CDR3 region is CASRRLTDPGGYTF. Here the CDR3 DNA reads TGCGCCAGCAGGCGCTTGACGGACCCTGGAGGCTACACCTTC.

This sequence joins TRBV5-8 and TRBJ1-4; TRBD1 matches at 7 bases. The CDR3 covers 15 residues. The trim removed 2 bases at V and 3 bases at J, leaving 4 bases unmatched. Germline values: CDR1 SGHTS, CDR2 YDEGEE. CDR3: CASSLSGTANEKLFF. Written as DNA, the CDR3 is TGTGCCAGCAGCTTATCCGGGACAGCTAATGAAAAACTGTTTTTT.

The chain uses TRBV7-9 and TRBJ2-1, with D possibly matching TRBD2 (5 bases). Germline CDR1 reads SEHNR; CDR2 reads FQNEAQ (reference sequence). V dropped 1 base and J dropped 3 bases, with 10 bases sitting between them. The CDR3 extends over 15 amino acids. CDR3 residues: CASSLGLQGYNEQFF. CDR3 nucleotides: TGTGCCAGCAGCTTAGGACTACAAGGCTACAATGAGCAGTTCTTC. Full variable domain (rest looked up from reference TRBV7-9 and TRBJ2-1): DTGVSQNPRHKITKRGQNVTFRCDPISEHNRLYWYRQTLGQGPEFLTYFQNEAQLEKSRLLSDRFSAERPKGSFSTLEIQRTEQGDSAMYLCASSLGLQGYNEQFFGPGTRLTVL.

The CDR3 DNA follows: TGTGCCAGCAGCTTACTACCAGGCTACGAGCAGTACTTC. This gives the protein CASSLLPGYEQYF. V is TRBV11-2 and J is TRBJ2-7, with no clear D. The CDR3 loop spans 13 amino acids. Trimming took 2 bases from V and 3 from J, leaving 8 bases between them. The germline V gene has CDR1 SGHAT and CDR2 FQNNGV.

The chain carries TRBV6-5 and TRBJ2-6, with D possibly matching TRBD1 (5 bases). V was pared by 3 bases and J by 1 base, with 7 bases between. The germline gives CDR1 MNHEY, CDR2 SVGAGI. The CDR3 sequence is 15 residues long. The DNA for the CDR3 is TGTGCCAGCAGTTATCAGGGTTCTGGGGCCAACGTCCTGACTTTC. It translates to CASSYQGSGANVLTF.